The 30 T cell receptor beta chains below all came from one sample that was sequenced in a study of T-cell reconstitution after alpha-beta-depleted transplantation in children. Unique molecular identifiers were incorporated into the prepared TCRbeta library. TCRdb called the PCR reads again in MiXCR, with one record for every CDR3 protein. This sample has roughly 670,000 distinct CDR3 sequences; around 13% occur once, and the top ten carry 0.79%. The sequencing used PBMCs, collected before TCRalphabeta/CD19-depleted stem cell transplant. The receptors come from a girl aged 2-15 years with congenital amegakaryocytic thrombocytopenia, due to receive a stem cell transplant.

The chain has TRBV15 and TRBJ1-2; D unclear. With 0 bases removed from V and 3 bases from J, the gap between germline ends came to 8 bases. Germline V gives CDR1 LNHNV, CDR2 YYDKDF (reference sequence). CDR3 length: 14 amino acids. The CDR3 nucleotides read TGTGCCACCAGCAGAGATGTCACAGACTATGGCTACACCTTC. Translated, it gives CATSRDVTDYGYTF. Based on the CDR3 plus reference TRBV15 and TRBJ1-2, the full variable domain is DAMVIQNPRYQVTQFGKPVTLSCSQTLNHNVMYWYQQKSSQAPKLLFHYYDKDFNNEADTPDNFQSRRPNTSFCFLDIRSPGLGDTAMYLCATSRDVTDYGYTFGSGTRLTVV.

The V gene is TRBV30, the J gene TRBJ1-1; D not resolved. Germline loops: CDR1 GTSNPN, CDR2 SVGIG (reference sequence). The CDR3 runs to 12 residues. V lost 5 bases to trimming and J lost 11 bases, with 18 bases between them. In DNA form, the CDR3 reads TGTGCCTGGTCTCACTTCGGGTCCTATGCTTTCTTT. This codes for CAWSHFGSYAFF.

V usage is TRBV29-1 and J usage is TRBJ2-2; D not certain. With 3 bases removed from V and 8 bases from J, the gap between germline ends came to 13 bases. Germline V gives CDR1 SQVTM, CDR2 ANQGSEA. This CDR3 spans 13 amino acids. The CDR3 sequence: CSVEGSGSGELFF. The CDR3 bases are TGCAGCGTTGAGGGATCCGGGTCTGGGGAGCTGTTTTTT.

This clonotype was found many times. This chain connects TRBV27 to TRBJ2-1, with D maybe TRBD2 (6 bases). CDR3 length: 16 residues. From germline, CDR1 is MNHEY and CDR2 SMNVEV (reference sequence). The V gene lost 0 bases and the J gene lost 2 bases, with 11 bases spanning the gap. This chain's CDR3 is CASSLSTGLTYNEQFF. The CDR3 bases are TGTGCCAGCAGTTTATCGACGGGACTCACCTACAATGAGCAGTTCTTC.

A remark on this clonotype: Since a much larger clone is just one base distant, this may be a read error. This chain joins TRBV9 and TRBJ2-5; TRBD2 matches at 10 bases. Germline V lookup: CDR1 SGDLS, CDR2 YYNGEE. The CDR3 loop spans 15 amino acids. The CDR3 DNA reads TGTGCCAGCAGCGTGACTAGCGGGTGGCAAGAGACCCAGTCCTTC. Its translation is CASSVTSGWQETQSF.

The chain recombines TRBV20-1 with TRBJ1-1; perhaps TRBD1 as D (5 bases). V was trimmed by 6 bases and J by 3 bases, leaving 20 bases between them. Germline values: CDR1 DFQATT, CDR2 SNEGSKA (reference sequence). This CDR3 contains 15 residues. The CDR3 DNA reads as TGCAGTGCCCGAGCCAGGGAAATATGGGACACTGAAGCTTTCTTT. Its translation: CSARAREIWDTEAFF.

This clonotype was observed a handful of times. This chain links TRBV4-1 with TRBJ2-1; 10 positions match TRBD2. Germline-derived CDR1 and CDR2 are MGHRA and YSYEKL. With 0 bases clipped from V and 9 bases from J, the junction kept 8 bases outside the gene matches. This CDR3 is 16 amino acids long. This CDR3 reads CASSQDRLAGVVEQFF. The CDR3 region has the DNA TGCGCCAGCAGCCAAGATCGGCTAGCGGGAGTCGTTGAGCAGTTCTTC.

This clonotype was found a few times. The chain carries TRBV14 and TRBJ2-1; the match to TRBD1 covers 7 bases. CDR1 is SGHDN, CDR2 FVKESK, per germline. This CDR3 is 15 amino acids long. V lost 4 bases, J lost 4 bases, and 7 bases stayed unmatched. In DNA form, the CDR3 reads TGTGCCAGCAGCCCACTGACAGGGACATACAATGAGCAGTTCTTC. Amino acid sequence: CASSPLTGTYNEQFF.

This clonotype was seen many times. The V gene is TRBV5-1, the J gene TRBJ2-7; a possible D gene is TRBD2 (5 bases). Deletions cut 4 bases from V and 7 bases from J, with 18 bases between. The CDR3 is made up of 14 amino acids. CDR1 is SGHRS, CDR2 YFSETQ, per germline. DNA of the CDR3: TGCGCCAGCAGCAGTGACTACACATCGGGAGAGCAGTACTTC. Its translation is CASSSDYTSGEQYF.

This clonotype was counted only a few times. The CDR3 nucleotides read TGTGCCACCAGCAGAGAAGGCAGGGCGGTTTATGAAAAACTGTTTTTT. It is translated as CATSREGRAVYEKLFF. V is TRBV15 and J is TRBJ1-4; a weak D match, TRBD1 (5 bases). This CDR3 has 16 residues. Germline CDR1 and CDR2: LNHNV and YYDKDF (reference sequence). Trimming removed 0 bases at V and 6 bases at J, with 14 bases between.

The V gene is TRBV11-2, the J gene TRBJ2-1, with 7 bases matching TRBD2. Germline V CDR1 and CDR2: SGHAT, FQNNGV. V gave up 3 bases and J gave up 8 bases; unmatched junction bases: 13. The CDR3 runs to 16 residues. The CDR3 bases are TGTGCCAGCAGCTTTTTGCGGGAGCCCCGTGGGGATGAGCAGTTCTTC. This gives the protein CASSFLREPRGDEQFF.

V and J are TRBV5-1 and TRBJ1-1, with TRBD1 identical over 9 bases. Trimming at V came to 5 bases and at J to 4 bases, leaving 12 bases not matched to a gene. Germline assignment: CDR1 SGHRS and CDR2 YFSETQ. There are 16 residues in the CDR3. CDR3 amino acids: CASRHRDRVAITEAFF. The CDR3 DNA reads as TGCGCCAGCAGACACCGGGACAGGGTGGCGATCACTGAAGCTTTCTTT.

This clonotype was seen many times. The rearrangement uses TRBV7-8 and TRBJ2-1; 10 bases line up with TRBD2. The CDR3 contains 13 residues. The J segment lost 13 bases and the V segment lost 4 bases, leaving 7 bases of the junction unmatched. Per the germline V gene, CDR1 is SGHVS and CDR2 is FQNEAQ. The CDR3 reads CASSYEPSGGQFF. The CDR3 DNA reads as TGTGCCAGCAGCTACGAACCTAGCGGGGGTCAGTTCTTC.

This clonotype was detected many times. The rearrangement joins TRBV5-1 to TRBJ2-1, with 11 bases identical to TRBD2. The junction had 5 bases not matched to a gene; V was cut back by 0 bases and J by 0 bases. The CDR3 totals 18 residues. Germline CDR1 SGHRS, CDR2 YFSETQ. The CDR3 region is CASSLASGRTYSYNEQFF. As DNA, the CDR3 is TGCGCCAGCAGCTTGGCTAGCGGGAGGACCTACTCCTACAATGAGCAGTTCTTC.

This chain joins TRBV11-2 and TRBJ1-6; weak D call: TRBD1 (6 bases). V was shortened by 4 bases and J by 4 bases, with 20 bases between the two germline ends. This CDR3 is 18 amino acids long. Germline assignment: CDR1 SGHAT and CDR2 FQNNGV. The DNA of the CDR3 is TGTGCCAGCAGCTCAGGGGACCGGGACGGACCTTATAATTCACCCCTCCACTTT. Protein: CASSSGDRDGPYNSPLHF.

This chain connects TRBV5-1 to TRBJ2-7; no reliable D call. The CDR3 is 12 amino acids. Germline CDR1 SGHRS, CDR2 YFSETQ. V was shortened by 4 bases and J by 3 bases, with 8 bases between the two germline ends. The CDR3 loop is CASSEDGYEQYF. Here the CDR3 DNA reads TGCGCCAGCAGCGAGGACGGCTACGAGCAGTACTTC. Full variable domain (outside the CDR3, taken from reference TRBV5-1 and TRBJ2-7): KAGVTQTPRYLIKTRGQQVTLSCSPISGHRSVSWYQQTPGQGLQFLFEYFSETQRNKGNFPGRFSGRQFSNSRSEMNVSTLELGDSALYLCASSEDGYEQYFGPGTRLTVT.

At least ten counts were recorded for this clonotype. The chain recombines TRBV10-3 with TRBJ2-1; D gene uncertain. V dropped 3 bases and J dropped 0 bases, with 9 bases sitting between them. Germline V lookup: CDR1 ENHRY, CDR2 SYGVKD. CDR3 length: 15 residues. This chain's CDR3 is CAISEQASSYNEQFF. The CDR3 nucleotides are TGTGCCATCAGTGAACAAGCGAGCTCCTACAATGAGCAGTTCTTC.

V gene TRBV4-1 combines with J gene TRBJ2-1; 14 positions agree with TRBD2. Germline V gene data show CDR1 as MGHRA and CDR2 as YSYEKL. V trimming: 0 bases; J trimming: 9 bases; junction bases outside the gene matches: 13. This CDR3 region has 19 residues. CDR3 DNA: TGCGCCAGCAGCCAAGATTTACCAATGACTAGCGGGAGGGCCGGTGAGCAGTTCTTC. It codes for CASSQDLPMTSGRAGEQFF.

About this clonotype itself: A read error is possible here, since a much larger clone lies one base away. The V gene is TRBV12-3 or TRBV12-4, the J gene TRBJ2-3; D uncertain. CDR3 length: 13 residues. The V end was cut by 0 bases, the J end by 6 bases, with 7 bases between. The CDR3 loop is CASSLAVMDTQYF. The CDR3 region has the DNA TGTGCCAGCAGTTTAGCCGTGATGGATACGCAGTATTTT.

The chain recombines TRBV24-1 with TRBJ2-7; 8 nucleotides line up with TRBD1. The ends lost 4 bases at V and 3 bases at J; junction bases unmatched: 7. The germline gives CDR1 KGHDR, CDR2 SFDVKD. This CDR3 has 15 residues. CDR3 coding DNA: TGTGCCACCAGTGAGGCCGGGACAGGTCTCTACGAGCAGTACTTC. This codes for CATSEAGTGLYEQYF.

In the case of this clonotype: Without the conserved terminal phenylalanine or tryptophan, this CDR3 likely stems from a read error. CDR3 residues: CASSLATGPIAGELFS. CDR3 DNA sequence: TGCGCCAGCAGCTTAGCGACCGGGCCAATCGCCGGGGAGCTGTTTTCT. The chain recombines TRBV5-1 with TRBJ2-2; D ambiguous. V gave up 2 bases and J gave up 6 bases, with 17 bases separating them. The CDR3 is made up of 16 amino acids. Germline lookup yields CDR1 SGHRS and CDR2 YFSETQ.

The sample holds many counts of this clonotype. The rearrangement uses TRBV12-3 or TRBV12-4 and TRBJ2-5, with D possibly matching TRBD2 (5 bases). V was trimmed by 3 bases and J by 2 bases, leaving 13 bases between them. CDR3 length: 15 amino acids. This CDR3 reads CASSFFKRTQETQYF. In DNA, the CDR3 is TGTGCCAGCAGTTTCTTCAAGCGGACTCAAGAGACCCAGTACTTC.

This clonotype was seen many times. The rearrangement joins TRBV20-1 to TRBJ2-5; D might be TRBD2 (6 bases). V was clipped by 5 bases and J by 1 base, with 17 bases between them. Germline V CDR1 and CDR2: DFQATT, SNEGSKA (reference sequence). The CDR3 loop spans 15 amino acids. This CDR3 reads CSAGGSLGIQETQYF. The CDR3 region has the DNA TGCAGTGCTGGGGGGTCCCTGGGAATCCAAGAGACCCAGTACTTC.

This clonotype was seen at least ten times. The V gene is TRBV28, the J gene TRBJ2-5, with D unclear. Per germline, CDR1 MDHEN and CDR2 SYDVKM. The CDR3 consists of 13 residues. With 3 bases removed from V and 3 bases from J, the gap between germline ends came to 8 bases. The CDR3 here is CASSLRVKETQYF. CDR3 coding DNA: TGTGCCAGCAGTTTGAGAGTTAAAGAGACCCAGTACTTC.

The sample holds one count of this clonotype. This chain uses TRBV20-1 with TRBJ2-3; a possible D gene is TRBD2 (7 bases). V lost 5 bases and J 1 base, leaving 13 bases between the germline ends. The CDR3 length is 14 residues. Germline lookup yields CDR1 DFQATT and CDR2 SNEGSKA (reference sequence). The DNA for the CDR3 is TGCAGTGCTGAGGGGGGGCTGGGCACAGATACGCAGTATTTT. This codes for CSAEGGLGTDTQYF.

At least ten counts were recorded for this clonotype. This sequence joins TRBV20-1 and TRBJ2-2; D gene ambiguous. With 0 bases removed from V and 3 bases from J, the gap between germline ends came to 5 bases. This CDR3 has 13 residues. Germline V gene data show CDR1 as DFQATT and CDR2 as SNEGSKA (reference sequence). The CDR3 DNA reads TGCAGTGCTAGAGATGCCCACACCGGGGAGCTGTTTTTT. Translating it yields CSARDAHTGELFF.

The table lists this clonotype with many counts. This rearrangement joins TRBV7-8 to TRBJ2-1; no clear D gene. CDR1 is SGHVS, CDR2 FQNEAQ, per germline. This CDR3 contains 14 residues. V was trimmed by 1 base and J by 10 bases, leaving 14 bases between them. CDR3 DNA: TGTGCCAGCAGCTTAGTATTTGGACGGCACGAGCAGTTCTTC. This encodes CASSLVFGRHEQFF. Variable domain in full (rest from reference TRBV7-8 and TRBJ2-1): GAGVSQSPRYKVAKRGQDVALRCDPISGHVSLFWYQQALGQGPEFLTYFQNEAQLDKSGLPSDRFFAERPEGSVSTLKIQRTQQEDSAVYLCASSLVFGRHEQFFGPGTRLTVL.

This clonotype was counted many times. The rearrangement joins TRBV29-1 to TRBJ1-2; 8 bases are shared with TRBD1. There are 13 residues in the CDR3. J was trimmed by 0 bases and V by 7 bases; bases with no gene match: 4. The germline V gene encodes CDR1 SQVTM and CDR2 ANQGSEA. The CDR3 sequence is CSDLQGANYGYTF. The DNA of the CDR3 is TGCAGCGACCTACAGGGGGCTAACTATGGCTACACCTTC. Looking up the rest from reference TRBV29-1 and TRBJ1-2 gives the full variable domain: SAVISQKPSRDICQRGTSLTIQCQVDSQVTMMFWYRQQPGQSLTLIATANQGSEATYESGFVIDKFPISRPNLTFSTLTVSNMSPEDSSIYLCSDLQGANYGYTFGSGTRLTVV.

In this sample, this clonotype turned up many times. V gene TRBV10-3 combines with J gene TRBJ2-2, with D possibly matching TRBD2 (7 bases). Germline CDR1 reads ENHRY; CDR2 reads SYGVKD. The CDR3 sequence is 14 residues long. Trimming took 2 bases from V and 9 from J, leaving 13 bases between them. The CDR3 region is CAISEEGGFRELFF. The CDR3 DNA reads TGTGCCATCAGTGAGGAGGGGGGGTTTCGGGAGCTGTTTTTT.

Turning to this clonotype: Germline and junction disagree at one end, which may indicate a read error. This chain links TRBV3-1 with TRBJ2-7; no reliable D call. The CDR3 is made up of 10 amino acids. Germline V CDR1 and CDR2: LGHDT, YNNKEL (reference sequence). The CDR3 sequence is CASRPNEQYF. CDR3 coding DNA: TGTGCGAGCAGGCCCAACGAGCAGTACTTC.